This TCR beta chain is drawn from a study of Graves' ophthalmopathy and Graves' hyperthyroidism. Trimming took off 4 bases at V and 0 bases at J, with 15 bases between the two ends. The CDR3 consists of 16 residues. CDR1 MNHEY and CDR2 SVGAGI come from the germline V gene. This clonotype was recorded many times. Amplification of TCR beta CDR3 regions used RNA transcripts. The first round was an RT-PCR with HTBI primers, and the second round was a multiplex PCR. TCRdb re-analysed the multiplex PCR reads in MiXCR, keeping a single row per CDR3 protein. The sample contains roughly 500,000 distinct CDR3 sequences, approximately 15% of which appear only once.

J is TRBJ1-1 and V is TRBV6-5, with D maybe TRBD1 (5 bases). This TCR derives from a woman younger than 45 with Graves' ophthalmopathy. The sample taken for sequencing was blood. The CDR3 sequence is CASSSSRQFLNTEAFF. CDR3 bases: TGTGCCAGCAGTTCCTCCCGACAGTTCCTGAACACTGAAGCTTTCTTT.